Below are 13 T cell receptor beta chains sequenced from a single sample in a study of graft-versus-host responses after intestinal transplantation (dated by TCRdb to the early 2020s). Library prep was done by the immunoSEQ multiplex PCR assay. Held by TCRdb, this immuneACCESS table contains in-frame sequences only and omits some clones. Under half of the omission traces to an unresolved V gene where checked; the cause of the rest is unknown. The sample table shows about 120,000 clones, and about 95% are seen once. The ten largest clones add up to 3% to 4% of the sample. In the paper's terms, the time point label means: cells obtained before transplantation from donor or recipient. These TCRs are of unknown antigen specificity. This material consisted of unstimulated CD8+ T cells sorted from spleen or lymph node cells, taken before intestinal transplant. The receptors derive from a human donor who received an intestinal transplant.

The chain has TRBV7-2 and TRBJ1-1; no clear D. The CDR3 spans 14 residues. The V and J ends lost 6 bases and 0 bases respectively, with 11 bases between them. Germline CDR1 is SGHTA and CDR2 is FQGNSA. CDR3: CASRPTMLNTEAFF. DNA for the CDR3: TGTGCCAGCAGGCCCACTATGCTGAACACTGAAGCTTTCTTT. Full variable domain (missing parts from reference TRBV7-2 and TRBJ1-1): GAGVSQSPSNKVTEKGKDVELRCDPISGHTALYWYRQSLGQGLEFLIYFQGNSAPDKSGLPSDRFSAERTGGSVSTLTIQRTQQEDSAVYLCASRPTMLNTEAFFGQGTRLTVV.

In its sample, this clone was seen a few times. The chain recombines TRBV7-9 with TRBJ1-1, with a tentative D call TRBD1 (5 bases). From germline, CDR1 is SEHNR and CDR2 FQNEAQ (reference sequence). The V end lost 7 bases, the J end lost 1 base, and 19 bases lay between the germline ends. The CDR3 totals 16 residues. The CDR3 DNA sequence: TGTGCCAGCATACTTTCGAAGAGCGGGGGGAACACTGAAGCTTTCTTT. This translates into CASILSKSGGNTEAFF. Variable domain in full (rest from reference TRBV7-9 and TRBJ1-1): DTGVSQNPRHKITKRGQNVTFRCDPISEHNRLYWYRQTLGQGPEFLTYFQNEAQLEKSRLLSDRFSAERPKGSFSTLEIQRTEQGDSAMYLCASILSKSGGNTEAFFGQGTRLTVV.

V is TRBV11-1 and J is TRBJ2-3; 10 nucleotides line up with TRBD2. CDR1 and CDR2 (germline): SGHAT, FQDESV (reference sequence). The CDR3 is 15 amino acids. J gave up 0 bases and V 5 bases, and 2 bases lay outside the gene matches. The CDR3 DNA reads TGTGCCAGCAGCGTGACTAGCGGGAGCACAGATACGCAGTATTTT. This gives the protein CASSVTSGSTDTQYF.

This chain links TRBV30 with TRBJ1-1; 9 bases align to TRBD1. V shed 4 bases, J shed 6 bases, and the junction held 6 bases outside the gene matches. Per germline, CDR1 GTSNPN and CDR2 SVGIG (reference sequence). The CDR3 length is 13 residues. The DNA of the CDR3 is TGTGCCTGGAATACAGGGGGCGGTGCTGAAGCTTTCTTT. Protein: CAWNTGGGAEAFF.

CDR3 nucleotide sequence: TGTGCCAGCAGCGCGGGCCTCTATAATTCACCCCTCCACTTT. It is translated as CASSAGLYNSPLHF. The gene calls are TRBV13 and TRBJ1-6; D not certain. V dropped 5 bases and J dropped 3 bases, with 8 bases sitting between them. In germline, CDR1 is PRHDT, CDR2 FYEKMQ (reference sequence). The CDR3 covers 14 residues.

V gene TRBV6-1 combines with J gene TRBJ2-5; D might be TRBD1 or TRBD2, each matching 7 bases. V was trimmed by 5 bases and J by 5 bases, leaving 15 bases between them. This CDR3 region has 14 residues. Germline CDR1 is MNHNS and CDR2 is SASEGT. CDR3: CASSSQGGRETQYF. In DNA, the CDR3 is TGTGCCAGCAGTTCGCAGGGGGGGCGGGAGACCCAGTACTTC.

This sequence joins TRBV15 and TRBJ1-5; D is unclear. V lost 4 bases and J lost 2, with 9 bases in between. This CDR3 comprises 14 residues. CDR1 and CDR2 from the germline V gene are LNHNV and YYDKDF (reference sequence). The DNA of the CDR3 is TGTGCCACCAGCACTGAGGGAGGCAATCAGCCCCAGCATTTT. The encoded protein is CATSTEGGNQPQHF.

This clone is a singleton in its sample. The V gene is TRBV9, the J gene TRBJ2-5; D might be TRBD1 (6 bases). The V and J ends lost 4 bases and 1 base respectively, with 8 bases between them. The CDR3 contains 13 residues. The germline gives CDR1 SGDLS, CDR2 YYNGEE. The CDR3 is CASSSDSQETQYF. CDR3 DNA sequence: TGTGCCAGCAGCTCGGACAGCCAAGAGACCCAGTACTTC.

J is TRBJ2-5 and V is TRBV4-1; D could derive from TRBD1 or TRBD2 (5 bases each). Germline V CDR1 and CDR2: MGHRA, YSYEKL. The V and J ends lost 2 bases and 2 bases respectively, with 6 bases between them. This CDR3 region has 13 residues. The CDR3 DNA reads TGCGCCAGCAGCCAATGGGGGCAAGAGACCCAGTACTTC. This sequence encodes CASSQWGQETQYF.

The chain uses TRBV9 and TRBJ2-1, with D possibly matching TRBD1 (6 bases). This CDR3 spans 13 amino acids. Trimming pared 3 bases from V and 4 bases from J, leaving 8 bases between. Germline-derived CDR1 and CDR2 are SGDLS and YYNGEE. The CDR3 protein is CASSDGQYNEQFF. The CDR3 region has the DNA TGTGCCAGCAGCGACGGACAGTACAATGAGCAGTTCTTC.

The gene calls are TRBV19 and TRBJ2-7, with 9 bases fitting TRBD1. V trimming: 9 bases; J trimming: 1 base; junction bases outside the gene matches: 13. This CDR3 comprises 16 residues. CDR1 and CDR2 (germline): LNHDA, SQIVND (reference sequence). CDR3 amino acids: CASHHSGQGKSYEQYF. DNA of the CDR3: TGTGCCAGCCACCACTCGGGACAGGGTAAATCCTACGAGCAGTACTTC. Variable domain in full (rest from reference TRBV19 and TRBJ2-7): DGGITQSPKYLFRKEGQNVTLSCEQNLNHDAMYWYRQDPGQGLRLIYYSQIVNDFQKGDIAEGYSVSREKKESFPLTVTSAQKNPTAFYLCASHHSGQGKSYEQYFGPGTRLTVT.

The chain uses TRBV19 and TRBJ1-5, with D possibly matching TRBD1 (5 bases). The V end was cut by 1 base, the J end by 1 base, with 14 bases between. CDR1 LNHDA and CDR2 SQIVND come from the germline V gene (reference sequence). The CDR3 spans 17 residues. The CDR3 loop is CASSIGGLGTSNQPQHF. For the CDR3, the DNA is TGTGCCAGTAGTATAGGCGGGTTAGGGACGAGCAATCAGCCCCAGCATTTT.

This clone was detected a few times. V is TRBV28 and J is TRBJ1-4; D gene uncertain. The CDR3 loop spans 11 amino acids. Trimming cost V 6 bases and J 11 bases, with 10 bases left between them. Germline-derived CDR1 and CDR2 are MDHEN and SYDVKM. The CDR3 loop is CASSPSWKLFF. The CDR3 DNA is TGTGCCAGCAGCCCAAGCTGGAAACTGTTTTTT. Complete variable domain (other parts from reference TRBV28 and TRBJ1-4): DVKVTQSSRYLVKRTGEKVFLECVQDMDHENMFWYRQDPGLGLRLIYFSYDVKMKEKGDIPEGYSVSREKKERFSLILESASTNQTSMYLCASSPSWKLFFGSGTQLSVL.